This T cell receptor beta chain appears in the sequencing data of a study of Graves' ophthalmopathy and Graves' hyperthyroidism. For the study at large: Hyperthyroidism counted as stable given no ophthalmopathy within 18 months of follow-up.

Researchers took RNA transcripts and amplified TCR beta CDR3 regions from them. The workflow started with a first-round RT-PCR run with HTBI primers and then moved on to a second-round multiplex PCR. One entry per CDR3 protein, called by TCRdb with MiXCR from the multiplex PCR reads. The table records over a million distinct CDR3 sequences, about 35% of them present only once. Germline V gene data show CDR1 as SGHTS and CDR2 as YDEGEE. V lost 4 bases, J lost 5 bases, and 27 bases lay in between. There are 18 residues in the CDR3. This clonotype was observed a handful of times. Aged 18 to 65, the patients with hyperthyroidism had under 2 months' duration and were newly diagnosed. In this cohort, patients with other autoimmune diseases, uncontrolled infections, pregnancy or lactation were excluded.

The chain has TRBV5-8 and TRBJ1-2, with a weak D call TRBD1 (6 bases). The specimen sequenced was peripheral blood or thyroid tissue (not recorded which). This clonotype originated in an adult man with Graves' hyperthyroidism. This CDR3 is CASSPTIGGRGALYGYTF. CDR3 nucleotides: TGTGCCAGCAGCCCAACAATCGGGGGGCGCGGAGCTTTATATGGCTACACCTTC.